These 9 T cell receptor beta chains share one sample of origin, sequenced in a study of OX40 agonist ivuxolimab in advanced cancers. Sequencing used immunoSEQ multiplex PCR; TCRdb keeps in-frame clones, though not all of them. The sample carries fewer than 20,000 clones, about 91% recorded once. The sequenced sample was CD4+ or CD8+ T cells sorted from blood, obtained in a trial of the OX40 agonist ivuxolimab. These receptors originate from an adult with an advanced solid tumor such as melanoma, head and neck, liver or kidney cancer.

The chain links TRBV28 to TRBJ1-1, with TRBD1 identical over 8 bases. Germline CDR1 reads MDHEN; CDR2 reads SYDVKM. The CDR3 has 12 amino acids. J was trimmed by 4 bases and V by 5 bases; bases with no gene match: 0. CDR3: CASSTGGTEAFF. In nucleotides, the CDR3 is TGTGCCAGCAGTACAGGGGGCACTGAAGCTTTCTTT.

The CDR3 here is CASSEWTSGYEQFF. The CDR3 region has the DNA TGTGCCAGCAGTGAGTGGACTAGTGGATATGAGCAGTTCTTC. The genes are TRBV6-1 and TRBJ2-1; 7 bases are a match to TRBD2. The J segment lost 8 bases and the V segment lost 3 bases, leaving 7 bases of the junction unmatched. This CDR3 comprises 14 residues. Germline V gene lookup returns CDR1 MNHNS and CDR2 SASEGT.

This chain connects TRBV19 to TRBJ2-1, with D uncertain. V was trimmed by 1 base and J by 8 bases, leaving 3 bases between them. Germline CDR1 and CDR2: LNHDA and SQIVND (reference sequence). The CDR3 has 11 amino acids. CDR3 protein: CASSIGDEQFF. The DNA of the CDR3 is TGTGCCAGTAGTATAGGTGATGAGCAGTTCTTC.

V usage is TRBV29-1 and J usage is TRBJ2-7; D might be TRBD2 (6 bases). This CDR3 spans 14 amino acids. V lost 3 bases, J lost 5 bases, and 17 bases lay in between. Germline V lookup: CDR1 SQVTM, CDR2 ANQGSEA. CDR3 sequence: CSVDSGAGLNEQYF. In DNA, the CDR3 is TGCAGCGTTGATAGTGGGGCGGGGTTGAACGAGCAGTACTTC.

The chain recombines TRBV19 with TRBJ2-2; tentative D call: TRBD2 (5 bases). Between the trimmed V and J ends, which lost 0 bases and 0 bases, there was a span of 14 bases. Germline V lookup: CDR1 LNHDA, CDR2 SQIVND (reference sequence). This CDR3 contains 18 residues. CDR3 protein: CASSIDRENPPNTGELFF. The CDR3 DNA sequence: TGTGCCAGTAGTATAGATCGGGAAAATCCTCCGAACACCGGGGAGCTGTTTTTT.

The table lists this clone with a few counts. In nucleotides, the CDR3 is TGTGCCAGCACCCCGCGGGGAGGGGGTCAGCCCCAGCATTTT. This translates into CASTPRGGGQPQHF. The rearrangement joins TRBV5-4 to TRBJ1-5, with D perhaps matching TRBD1 (6 bases). CDR1 and CDR2 (germline): SGHNT, YYREEE (reference sequence). This CDR3 has 14 residues. The germline V and J ends were trimmed by 6 bases and 6 bases, with 16 bases remaining between them.

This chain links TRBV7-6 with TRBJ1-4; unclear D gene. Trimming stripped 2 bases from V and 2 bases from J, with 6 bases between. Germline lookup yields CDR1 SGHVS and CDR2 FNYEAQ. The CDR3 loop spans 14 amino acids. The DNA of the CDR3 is TGTGCCAGCAGCTTACGGGGTACTAATGAAAAACTGTTTTTT. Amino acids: CASSLRGTNEKLFF. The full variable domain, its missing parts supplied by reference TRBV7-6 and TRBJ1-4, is GAGVSQSPRYKVTKRGQDVALRCDPISGHVSLYWYRQALGQGPEFLTYFNYEAQQDKSGLPNDRFSAERPEGSISTLTIQRTEQRDSAMYRCASSLRGTNEKLFFGSGTQLSVL.

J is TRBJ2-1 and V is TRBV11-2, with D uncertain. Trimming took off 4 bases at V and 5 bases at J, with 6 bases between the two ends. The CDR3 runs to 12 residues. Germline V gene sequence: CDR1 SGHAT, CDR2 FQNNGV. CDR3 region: CASSSVDNEQFF. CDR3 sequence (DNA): TGTGCCAGCAGCTCAGTGGACAATGAGCAGTTCTTC.

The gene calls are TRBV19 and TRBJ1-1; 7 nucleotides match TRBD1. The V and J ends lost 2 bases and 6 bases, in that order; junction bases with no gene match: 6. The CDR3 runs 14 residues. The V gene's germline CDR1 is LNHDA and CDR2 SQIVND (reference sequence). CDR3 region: CASSIIIGTAEAFF. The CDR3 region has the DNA TGTGCCAGTAGTATAATTATCGGGACAGCTGAAGCTTTCTTT. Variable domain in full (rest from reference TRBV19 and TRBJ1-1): DGGITQSPKYLFRKEGQNVTLSCEQNLNHDAMYWYRQDPGQGLRLIYYSQIVNDFQKGDIAEGYSVSREKKESFPLTVTSAQKNPTAFYLCASSIIIGTAEAFFGQGTRLTVV.